This is a list of T cell receptor beta chains from one sample in a study of blood T cells in healthy people across ages. TCRdb independently ran MiXCR on the 5' RACE reads; one entry per CDR3 protein. The sample has 1.8 million or so distinct CDR3 sequences; about two fifths are singletons. Specimen: blood. Receptor source: a human donor in good health. CDR3s include the opening cysteine and the closing phenylalanine or tryptophan. The D gene is left open where the match is weak. Not all rows give a size; the values are once, few, many and, for expanded clones, a class.

size | D | J | V | CDR3 | DNA
- | - | TRBJ2-5 | TRBV5-1 | CASSYDLPQETQYF | TGCGCCAGCAGCTATGACTTACCTCAAGAGACCCAGTACTTC
few | - | TRBJ2-1 | TRBV5-1 | CASSGGTPGNEQFF | TGCGCCAGCAGCGGCGGGACGCCGGGGAATGAGCAGTTCTTC
few | - | TRBJ2-7 | TRBV20-1 | CSAREGVYEQYF | TGCAGTGCTAGAGAGGGGGTCTACGAGCAGTACTTC
- | - | TRBJ1-1 | TRBV7-2 | CASSKDGTLNAFF | TGTGCCAGCAGCAAGGACGGAACACTGAACGCTTTCTTT
- | - | TRBJ1-5 | TRBV11-2 | CASSLQAGYNQPQHF | TGTGCCAGCAGCCTTCAAGCAGGGTACAATCAGCCCCAGCATTTT
few | TRBD1 | TRBJ1-2 | TRBV12-3/TRBV12-4 | CASSYGQGALGYTF | TGTGCCAGCAGCTATGGACAGGGGGCTTTGGGCTACACCTTC
few | - | TRBJ1-1 | TRBV27 | CASSSLLTGRNTEAFF | TGTGCCAGCAGTTCCCTTCTGACGGGGAGAAACACTGAAGCTTTCTTT
- | TRBD1 | TRBJ2-5 | TRBV7-2 | CASSPRTGISETQYF | TGTGCCAGCAGCCCCCGGACAGGGATTTCCGAGACCCAGTACTTC
few | TRBD2 | TRBJ2-5 | TRBV20-1 | CSASGAGGPQETQYF | TGCAGTGCTAGTGGAGCGGGGGGACCGCAAGAGACCCAGTACTTC
few | - | TRBJ2-3 | TRBV9 | CASSANRGGDTQYF | TGTGCCAGCAGCGCCAACAGGGGAGGGGATACGCAGTATTTT
many | - | TRBJ2-7 | TRBV20-1 | CSASGLAYEQYF | TGCAGTGCTAGCGGGCTAGCCTACGAGCAGTACTTC
- | TRBD2 | TRBJ2-1 | TRBV4-3 | CASSHLTSVASDEQFF | TGCGCCAGCAGCCACCTCACTAGCGTGGCTTCGGATGAGCAGTTCTTC
few | - | TRBJ1-1 | TRBV11-3 | CASSFRGRKNTEAFF | TGTGCCAGCAGCTTTAGGGGGAGGAAGAACACTGAAGCTTTCTTT
- | - | TRBJ2-2 | TRBV27 | CASLAWAGGDTGELFF | TGTGCCAGCCTCGCCTGGGCAGGAGGGGACACCGGGGAGCTGTTTTTT
- | - | TRBJ1-6 | TRBV12-3/TRBV12-4 | CASRLNPSPLHF | TGTGCCAGCCGTTTGAACCCTTCACCCCTCCACTTT
- | - | TRBJ1-1 | TRBV12-3/TRBV12-4 | CASSFVPGRVLNTEAFF | TGTGCCAGCAGTTTCGTTCCGGGACGGGTTTTAAACACTGAAGCTTTCTTT
- | TRBD2 | TRBJ2-5 | TRBV5-5 | CASSLGGLGGGETRYF | TGTGCCAGCAGCTTGGGAGGACTAGGAGGCGGGGAGACCCGGTACTTC
many | - | TRBJ2-3 | TRBV4-3 | CASSQDLPDTQYF | TGCGCCAGCAGCCAAGATCTCCCGGATACGCAGTATTTT
many | - | TRBJ1-6 | TRBV4-2 | CASSQEGSSYNSPLHF | TGCGCCAGCAGCCAAGAAGGGAGCTCCTATAATTCACCCCTCCACTTT
few | TRBD2 | TRBJ2-3 | TRBV29-1 | CSVQKSGALTDTQYF | TGCAGCGTTCAAAAGAGCGGGGCCCTCACAGATACGCAGTATTTT
few | - | TRBJ2-1 | TRBV7-9 | CASSLQPGYAIRGSYNEQFF | TGTGCCAGCAGCCTTCAGCCGGGATACGCTATACGTGGCTCCTACAATGAGCAGTTCTTC
- | - | TRBJ2-7 | TRBV4-3 | CASSQDHQGGWDEQYF | TGCGCCAGCAGCCAAGACCATCAGGGGGGCTGGGACGAGCAGTACTTC
- | - | TRBJ1-6 | TRBV12-3/TRBV12-4 | CASSYMVDSPLHF | TGTGCCAGCAGTTATATGGTTGATTCACCCCTCCACTTT
few | - | TRBJ1-5 | TRBV20-1 | CSASYPLSTAQHF | TGCAGTGCTAGCTACCCCTTGAGCACGGCCCAGCATTTT
- | - | TRBJ2-1 | TRBV11-1 | CASSLEGPYSYNEQFF | TGTGCCAGCAGCTTAGAAGGGCCGTACTCCTACAATGAGCAGTTCTTC
- | TRBD1 | TRBJ1-6 | TRBV6-6 | CASRSEGAAHGSLHF | TGTGCCAGCAGAAGCGAGGGGGCCGCACACGGATCCCTCCACTTT
few | - | TRBJ2-1 | TRBV6-6 | CASSYGNGNEQFF | TGTGCCAGCAGTTATGGTAATGGGAATGAGCAGTTCTTC
- | - | TRBJ2-3 | TRBV4-1 | CASSQGLRRADTQYF | TGCGCCAGCAGCCAAGGACTCAGGAGAGCGGATACGCAGTATTTT
few | - | TRBJ2-3 | TRBV7-2 | CASSQQGPPGGTDTQYF | TGTGCCAGCAGCCAACAGGGACCCCCGGGTGGCACAGATACGCAGTATTTT
- | - | TRBJ2-3 | TRBV6-1 | CASSESSVQETDTQYF | TGTGCCAGCAGTGAATCTTCCGTACAGGAAACAGATACGCAGTATTTT
once | TRBD2 | TRBJ2-7 | TRBV7-8 | CASSLDGTSIYEQYF | TGTGCCAGCAGCTTAGACGGGACTAGCATCTACGAGCAGTACTTC
- | - | TRBJ1-2 | TRBV7-2 | CASRSGSVYGYTF | TGTGCCAGCAGGTCAGGGAGTGTCTATGGCTACACCTTC
- | - | TRBJ1-5 | TRBV20-1 | CSASVTAVQPQHF | TGCAGTGCTAGCGTGACAGCGGTTCAGCCCCAGCATTTT
- | - | TRBJ1-2 | TRBV7-2 | CASSSLGETSGYTF | TGTGCCAGCAGCTCGCTGGGGGAGACGTCCGGCTACACCTTC
- | TRBD1 | TRBJ2-7 | TRBV15 | CATSRYPRGQDEQYF | TGTGCCACCAGCAGATACCCGAGGGGGCAGGACGAGCAGTACTTC
- | TRBD2 | TRBJ2-1 | TRBV10-3 | CAISVASGGGNEQFF | TGTGCCATCAGTGTTGCTAGCGGGGGAGGCAATGAGCAGTTCTTC
few | - | TRBJ1-2 | TRBV7-2 | CASSLEHSRRGYTF | TGTGCCAGCAGCTTAGAGCACTCTCGGAGGGGCTACACCTTC